This is a list of T cell receptor beta chains from one sample in a study of T cells in Graves' hyperthyroidism and ophthalmopathy. Using its own MiXCR run on the multiplex PCR reads, TCRdb lists one record per CDR3 protein. The sample has 400,000 to 600,000 distinct CDR3 sequences; approximately 16% are singletons. Sample: blood. These receptors were obtained from a woman aged 25 to 39 with Graves' ophthalmopathy. Each CDR3 is given with its conserved first and last residue. Some rows mark clone size as missing; the rest say once, few, many or name a class of expanded clone.

TRBV9,TRBJ2-1,few,CASSVGRGSNEQFF
TRBV19,TRBJ1-1,-,CASSTFGQGNTEAFF
TRBV9,TRBJ2-1,-,CASSDQGRNEQFF
TRBV5-4,TRBJ2-7,few,CASSPGGSGAYEQYF
TRBV30,TRBJ1-6,many,CAWTGFPAHSPLHF
TRBV10-3,TRBJ1-1,many,CAIGQPNTEAFF
TRBV28,TRBJ1-2,-,CASSDPHGYTF
TRBV5-8,TRBJ2-1,-,CASSGLINEQVF
TRBV10-3,TRBJ2-7,-,CAISESEGSSYEQYF
TRBV20-1,TRBJ1-2,few,CSAFSTGDYGYTF
TRBV5-1,TRBJ2-7,many,CASSLYAGSYEQYF
TRBV24-1,TRBJ2-1,-,CATSDSDGNEQFF
TRBV7-8,TRBJ1-4,-,CASREGDIRNEKLFF
TRBV12-3/TRBV12-4,TRBJ2-5,many,CGSGRGAQETQYF
TRBV20-1,TRBJ2-7,-,CSASGRINRGTYEQYF